This T cell receptor beta chain was profiled in a study of cytomegalovirus exposure and HLA in healthy donors. The primer mix had 60 Vbeta and 13 Jbeta primers. TCRdb keeps only in-frame clones here, not all; method: immunoSEQ multiplex PCR. The table lists some 140,000 clones, around 80% of them singletons. This CDR3 spans 13 amino acids. Trimming removed 5 bases at V and 8 bases at J, with 12 bases between. Germline loops: CDR1 SEHNR, CDR2 FQNEAQ (reference sequence). This sequence joins TRBV7-9 and TRBJ1-4; D ambiguous. The clonotype originates from a woman aged 35 to 49 in good health and CMV-seronegative. The specimen was PBMCs. CDR3 in amino acids: CASSPQAREKLFF. Here the CDR3 DNA reads TGTGCCAGCAGCCCCCAAGCTCGCGAAAAACTGTTTTTT.